This TCR beta chain was sequenced during a study of blood T cells in healthy people across ages. It was with a sample-barcoded 5' primer and a J-beta primer mix that a second PCR of roughly 6 to 12 cycles was run. TCRdb processed the 5' RACE reads anew with MiXCR; each CDR3 protein has one entry. The table records 550,000 to 650,000 distinct CDR3 sequences, roughly 30% of them present only once. Trimming cost V 1 base and J 6 bases, with 9 bases left between them. Germline CDR1 and CDR2: SGHVS and FQNEAQ. This CDR3 is built from 13 residues. The sequence derives from a woman of 80 years or more in good health. The chain links TRBV7-8 to TRBJ1-1; no reliable D call. Sample: blood. This CDR3 reads CASSLDRMAEAFF. As DNA, the CDR3 is TGTGCCAGCAGCTTAGACAGAATGGCTGAAGCTTTCTTT. The variable domain in full, with the rest retrieved from reference TRBV7-8 and TRBJ1-1, is GAGVSQSPRYKVAKRGQDVALRCDPISGHVSLFWYQQALGQGPEFLTYFQNEAQLDKSGLPSDRFFAERPEGSVSTLKIQRTQQEDSAVYLCASSLDRMAEAFFGQGTRLTVV.